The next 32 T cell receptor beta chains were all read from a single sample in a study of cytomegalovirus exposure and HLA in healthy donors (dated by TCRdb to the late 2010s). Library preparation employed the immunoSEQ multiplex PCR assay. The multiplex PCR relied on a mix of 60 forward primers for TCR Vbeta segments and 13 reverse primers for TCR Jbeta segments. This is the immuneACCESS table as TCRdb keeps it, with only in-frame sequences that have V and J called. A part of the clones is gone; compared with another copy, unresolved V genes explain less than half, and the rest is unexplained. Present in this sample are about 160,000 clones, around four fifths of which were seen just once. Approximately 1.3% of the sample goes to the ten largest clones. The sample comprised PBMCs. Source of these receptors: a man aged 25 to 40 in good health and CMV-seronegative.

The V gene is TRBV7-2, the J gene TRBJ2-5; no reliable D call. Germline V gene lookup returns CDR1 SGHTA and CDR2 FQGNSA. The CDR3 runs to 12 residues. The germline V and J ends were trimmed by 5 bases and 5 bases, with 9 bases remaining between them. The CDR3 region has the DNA TGTGCCAGCAGCGCGGTCGGGGAGACCCAGTACTTC. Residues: CASSAVGETQYF.

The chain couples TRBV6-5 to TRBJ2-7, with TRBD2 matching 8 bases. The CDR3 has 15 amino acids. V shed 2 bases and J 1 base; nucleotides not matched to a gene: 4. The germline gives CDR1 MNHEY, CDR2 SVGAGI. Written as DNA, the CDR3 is TGTGCCAGCAGTTACGAGCGGGAGCTTTCCTACGAGCAGTACTTC. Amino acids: CASSYERELSYEQYF.

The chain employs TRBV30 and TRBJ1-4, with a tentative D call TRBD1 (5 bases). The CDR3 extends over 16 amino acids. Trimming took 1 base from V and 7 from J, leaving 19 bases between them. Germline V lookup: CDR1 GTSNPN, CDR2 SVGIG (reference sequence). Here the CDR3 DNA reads TGTGCCTGGAGTGCAGGTGGTAGACAGTGGTTTGAAAAACTGTTTTTT. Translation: CAWSAGGRQWFEKLFF.

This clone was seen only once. The CDR3: CASSPPGNTIYF. The CDR3 DNA sequence: TGCGCCAGCAGCCCTCCTGGAAACACCATATATTTT. The chain couples TRBV5-1 to TRBJ1-3, with D unclear. The V end was cut by 4 bases, the J end by 2 bases, with 4 bases between. The CDR3 extends over 12 amino acids. Per germline, CDR1 SGHRS and CDR2 YFSETQ.

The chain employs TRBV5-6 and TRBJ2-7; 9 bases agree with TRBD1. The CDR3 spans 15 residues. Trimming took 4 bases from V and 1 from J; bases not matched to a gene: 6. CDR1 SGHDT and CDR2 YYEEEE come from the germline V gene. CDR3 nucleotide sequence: TGTGCCAGCAGCCCAGGGACAGGGATATCCTACGAGCAGTACTTC. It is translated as CASSPGTGISYEQYF. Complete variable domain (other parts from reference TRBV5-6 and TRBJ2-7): DAGVTQSPTHLIKTRGQQVTLRCSPKSGHDTVSWYQQALGQGPQFIFQYYEEEERQRGNFPDRFSGHQFPNYSSELNVNALLLGDSALYLCASSPGTGISYEQYFGPGTRLTVT.

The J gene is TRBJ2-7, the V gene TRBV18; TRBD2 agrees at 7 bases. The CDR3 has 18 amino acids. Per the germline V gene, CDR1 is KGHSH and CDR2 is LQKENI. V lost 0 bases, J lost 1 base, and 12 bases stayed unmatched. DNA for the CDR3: TGTGCCAGCTCACCACCTCTCCGAGCGGGGAAATTGTCCTACGAGCAGTACTTC. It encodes CASSPPLRAGKLSYEQYF. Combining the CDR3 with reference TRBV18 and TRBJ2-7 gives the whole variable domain NAGVMQNPRHLVRRRGQEARLRCSPMKGHSHVYWYRQLPEEGLKFMVYLQKENIIDESGMPKERFSAEFPKEGPSILRIQQVVRGDSAAYFCASSPPLRAGKLSYEQYFGPGTRLTVT.

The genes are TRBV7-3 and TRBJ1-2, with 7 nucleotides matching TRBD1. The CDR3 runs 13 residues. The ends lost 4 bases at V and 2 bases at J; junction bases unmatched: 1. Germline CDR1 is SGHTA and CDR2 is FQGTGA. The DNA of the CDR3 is TGTGCCAGCAGCTCGGGACAGAACTATGGCTACACCTTC. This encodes CASSSGQNYGYTF.

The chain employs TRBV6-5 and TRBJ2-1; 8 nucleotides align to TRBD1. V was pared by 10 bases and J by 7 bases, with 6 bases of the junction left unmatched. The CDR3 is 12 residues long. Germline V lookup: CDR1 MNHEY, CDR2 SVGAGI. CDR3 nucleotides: TGTGCCACTAGGACAGGGTGGAATGAGCAGTTCTTC. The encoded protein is CATRTGWNEQFF.

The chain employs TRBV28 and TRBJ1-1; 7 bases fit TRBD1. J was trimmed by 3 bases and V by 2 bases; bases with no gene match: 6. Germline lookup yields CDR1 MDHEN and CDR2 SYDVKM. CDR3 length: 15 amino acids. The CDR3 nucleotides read TGTGCCAGCAGTTTACGCGGGACAGCCTACACTGAAGCTTTCTTT. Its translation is CASSLRGTAYTEAFF.

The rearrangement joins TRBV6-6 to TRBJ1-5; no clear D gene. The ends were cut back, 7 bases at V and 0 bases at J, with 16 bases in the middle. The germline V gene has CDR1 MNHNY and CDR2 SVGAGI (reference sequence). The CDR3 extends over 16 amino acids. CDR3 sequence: CASTEKWRDSNQPQHF. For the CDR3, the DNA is TGTGCCAGCACCGAGAAATGGAGGGATAGCAATCAGCCCCAGCATTTT.

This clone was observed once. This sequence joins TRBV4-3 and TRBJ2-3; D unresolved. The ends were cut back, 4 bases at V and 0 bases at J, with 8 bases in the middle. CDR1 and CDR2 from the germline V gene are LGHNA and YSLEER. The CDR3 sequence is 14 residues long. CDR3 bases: TGCGCCAGCAGCCGTCGTACTAGCACAGATACGCAGTATTTT. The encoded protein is CASSRRTSTDTQYF.

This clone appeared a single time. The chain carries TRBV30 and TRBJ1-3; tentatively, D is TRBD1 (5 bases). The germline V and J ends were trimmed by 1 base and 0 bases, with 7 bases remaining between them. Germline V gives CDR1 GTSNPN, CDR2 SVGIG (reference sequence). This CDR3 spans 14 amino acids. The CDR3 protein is CAWSDRNSGNTIYF. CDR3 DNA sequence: TGTGCCTGGAGTGACAGGAACTCTGGAAACACCATATATTTT.

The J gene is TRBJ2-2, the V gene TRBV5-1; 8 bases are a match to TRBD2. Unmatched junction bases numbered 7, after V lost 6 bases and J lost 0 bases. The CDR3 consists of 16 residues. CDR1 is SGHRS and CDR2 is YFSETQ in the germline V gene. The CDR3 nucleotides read TGCGCCAGCACCATCCCGGGACTAGCGAACACCGGGGAGCTGTTTTTT. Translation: CASTIPGLANTGELFF. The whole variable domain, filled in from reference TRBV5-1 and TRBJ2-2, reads KAGVTQTPRYLIKTRGQQVTLSCSPISGHRSVSWYQQTPGQGLQFLFEYFSETQRNKGNFPGRFSGRQFSNSRSEMNVSTLELGDSALYLCASTIPGLANTGELFFGEGSRLTVL.

CDR3: CASSLVTGGNNSPLHF. Written as DNA, the CDR3 is TGTGCCAGCAGCTTAGTTACAGGGGGTAATAATTCACCCCTCCACTTT. The J gene is TRBJ1-6, the V gene TRBV7-2, with 8 bases fitting TRBD1. V shed 1 base and J 5 bases; nucleotides not matched to a gene: 4. The CDR3 is 16 residues long. Germline lookup yields CDR1 SGHTA and CDR2 FQGNSA.

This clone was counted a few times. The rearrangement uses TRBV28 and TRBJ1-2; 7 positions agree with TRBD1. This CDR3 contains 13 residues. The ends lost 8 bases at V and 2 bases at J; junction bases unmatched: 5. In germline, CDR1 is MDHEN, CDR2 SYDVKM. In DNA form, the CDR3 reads TGTGCCAGCGGGGGACAGCTAAACTATGGCTACACCTTC. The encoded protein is CASGGQLNYGYTF.

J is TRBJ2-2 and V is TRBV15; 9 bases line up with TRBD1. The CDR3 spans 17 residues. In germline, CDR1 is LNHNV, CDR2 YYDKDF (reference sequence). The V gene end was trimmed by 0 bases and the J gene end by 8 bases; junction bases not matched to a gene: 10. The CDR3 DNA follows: TGTGCCACCAGCAGAGATTTGTCGGACAGGGGTGGTGGGGAGCTGTTTTTT. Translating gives CATSRDLSDRGGGELFF.

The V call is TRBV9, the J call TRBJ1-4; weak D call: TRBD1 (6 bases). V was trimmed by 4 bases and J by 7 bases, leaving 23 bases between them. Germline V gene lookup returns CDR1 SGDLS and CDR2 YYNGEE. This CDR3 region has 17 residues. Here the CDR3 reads CASSPEGDTGLGEKLFF. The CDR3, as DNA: TGTGCCAGCAGCCCCGAGGGGGACACCGGGTTAGGTGAAAAACTGTTTTTT.

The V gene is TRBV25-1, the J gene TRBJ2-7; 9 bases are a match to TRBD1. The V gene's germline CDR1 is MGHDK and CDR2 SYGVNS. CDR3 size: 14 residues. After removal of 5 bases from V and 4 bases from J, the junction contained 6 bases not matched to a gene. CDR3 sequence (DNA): TGTGCCAGCAGTTCCCGGACAGGGGTGTACGAGCAGTACTTC. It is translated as CASSSRTGVYEQYF.

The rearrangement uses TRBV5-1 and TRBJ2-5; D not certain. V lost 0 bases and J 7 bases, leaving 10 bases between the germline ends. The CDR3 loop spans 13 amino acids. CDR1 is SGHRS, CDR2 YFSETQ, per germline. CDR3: CASSLDPSGTQYF. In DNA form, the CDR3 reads TGCGCCAGCAGCTTGGACCCCAGTGGGACCCAGTACTTC.

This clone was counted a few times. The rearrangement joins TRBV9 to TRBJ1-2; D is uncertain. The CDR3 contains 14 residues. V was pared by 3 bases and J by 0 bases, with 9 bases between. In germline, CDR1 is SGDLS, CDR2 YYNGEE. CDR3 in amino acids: CASSGRGSNYGYTF. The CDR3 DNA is TGTGCCAGCAGCGGCCGGGGTTCTAACTATGGCTACACCTTC.

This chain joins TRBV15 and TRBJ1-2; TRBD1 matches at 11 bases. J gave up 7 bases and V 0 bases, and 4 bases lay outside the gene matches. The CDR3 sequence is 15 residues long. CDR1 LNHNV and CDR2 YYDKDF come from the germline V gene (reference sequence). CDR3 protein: CATSRDRGQGGGYTF. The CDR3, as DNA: TGTGCCACCAGCAGAGATAGGGGACAGGGGGGTGGCTACACCTTC.

DNA for the CDR3: TGTGCCTGGAGGACCGACAGGGCCAACGTCCTGACTTTC. Its protein is CAWRTDRANVLTF. This chain uses TRBV30 with TRBJ2-6; D is unresolved. The CDR3 has 13 residues. From germline, CDR1 is GTSNPN and CDR2 SVGIG (reference sequence). The germline V and J ends were trimmed by 3 bases and 5 bases, with 8 bases remaining between them.

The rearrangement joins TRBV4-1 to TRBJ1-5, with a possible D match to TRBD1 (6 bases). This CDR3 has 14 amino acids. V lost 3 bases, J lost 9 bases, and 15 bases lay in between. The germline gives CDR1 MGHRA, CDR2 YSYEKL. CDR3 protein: CASSQYRARRPQHF. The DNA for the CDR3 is TGCGCCAGCAGCCAGTACAGGGCGCGGCGGCCCCAGCATTTT.

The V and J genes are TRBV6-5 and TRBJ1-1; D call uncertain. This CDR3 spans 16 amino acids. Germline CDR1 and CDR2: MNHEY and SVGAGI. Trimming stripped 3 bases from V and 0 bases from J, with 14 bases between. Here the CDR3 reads CASSYGGAGMNTEAFF. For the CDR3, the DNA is TGTGCCAGCAGTTATGGCGGCGCGGGCATGAACACTGAAGCTTTCTTT.

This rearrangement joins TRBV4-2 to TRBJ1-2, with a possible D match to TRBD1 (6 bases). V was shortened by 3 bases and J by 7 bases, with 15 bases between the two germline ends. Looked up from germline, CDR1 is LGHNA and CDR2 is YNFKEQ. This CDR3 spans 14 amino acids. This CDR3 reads CASSQELQGFGYTF. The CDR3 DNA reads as TGTGCCAGCAGCCAGGAACTTCAGGGGTTTGGCTACACCTTC.

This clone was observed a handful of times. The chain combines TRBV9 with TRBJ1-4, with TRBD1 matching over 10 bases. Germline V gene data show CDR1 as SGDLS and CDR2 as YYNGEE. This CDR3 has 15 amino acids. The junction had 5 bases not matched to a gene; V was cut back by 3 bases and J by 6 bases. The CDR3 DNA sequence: TGTGCCAGCAGCGGAGGGACAGGGGCTCATGAAAAACTGTTTTTT. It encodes CASSGGTGAHEKLFF.

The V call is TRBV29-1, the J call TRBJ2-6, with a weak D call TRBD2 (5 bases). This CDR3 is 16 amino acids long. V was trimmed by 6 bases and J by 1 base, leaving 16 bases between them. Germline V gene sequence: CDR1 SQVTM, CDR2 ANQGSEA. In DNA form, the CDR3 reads TGCAGCGTGGAGGTAGGGTATGGGTCTGGGGCCAACGTCCTGACTTTC. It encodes CSVEVGYGSGANVLTF.

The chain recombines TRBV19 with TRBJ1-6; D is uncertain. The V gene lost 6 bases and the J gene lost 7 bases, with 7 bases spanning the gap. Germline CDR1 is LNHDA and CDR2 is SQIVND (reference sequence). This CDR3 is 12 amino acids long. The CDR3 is CASSTVNSPLHF. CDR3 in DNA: TGTGCCAGTAGCACAGTGAATTCACCCCTCCACTTT.

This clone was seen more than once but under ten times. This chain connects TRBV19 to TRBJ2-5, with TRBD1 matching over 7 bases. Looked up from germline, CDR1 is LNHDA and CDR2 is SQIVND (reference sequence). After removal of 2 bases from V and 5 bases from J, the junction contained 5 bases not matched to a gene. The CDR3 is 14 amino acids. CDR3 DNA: TGTGCCAGTAGTATATCAAGGGGGCGGGAGACCCAGTACTTC. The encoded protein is CASSISRGRETQYF.

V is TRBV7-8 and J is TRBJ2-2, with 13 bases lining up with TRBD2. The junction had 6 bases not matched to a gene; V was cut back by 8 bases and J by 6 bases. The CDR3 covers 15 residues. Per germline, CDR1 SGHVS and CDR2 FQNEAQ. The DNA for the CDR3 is TGTGCCAGCCAAGGACTAGCGGGAGTAGCCGGGGAGCTGTTTTTT. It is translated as CASQGLAGVAGELFF.

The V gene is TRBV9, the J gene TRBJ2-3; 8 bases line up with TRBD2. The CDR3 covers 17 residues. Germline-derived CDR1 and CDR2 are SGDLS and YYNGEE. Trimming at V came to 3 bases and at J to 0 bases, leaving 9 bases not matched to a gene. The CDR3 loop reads CASSGSAGGFSTDTQYF. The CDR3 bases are TGTGCCAGCAGCGGATCGGCGGGGGGTTTTAGCACAGATACGCAGTATTTT.

The CDR3 loop reads CASSPSQGGEQYF. CDR3 coding DNA: TGTGCCAGTAGTCCCTCTCAGGGTGGCGAGCAGTACTTC. The chain employs TRBV19 and TRBJ2-7; tentatively, D is TRBD1 (5 bases). The V and J ends lost 5 bases and 6 bases respectively, with 14 bases between them. Germline V gene data show CDR1 as LNHDA and CDR2 as SQIVND (reference sequence). This CDR3 has 13 residues.